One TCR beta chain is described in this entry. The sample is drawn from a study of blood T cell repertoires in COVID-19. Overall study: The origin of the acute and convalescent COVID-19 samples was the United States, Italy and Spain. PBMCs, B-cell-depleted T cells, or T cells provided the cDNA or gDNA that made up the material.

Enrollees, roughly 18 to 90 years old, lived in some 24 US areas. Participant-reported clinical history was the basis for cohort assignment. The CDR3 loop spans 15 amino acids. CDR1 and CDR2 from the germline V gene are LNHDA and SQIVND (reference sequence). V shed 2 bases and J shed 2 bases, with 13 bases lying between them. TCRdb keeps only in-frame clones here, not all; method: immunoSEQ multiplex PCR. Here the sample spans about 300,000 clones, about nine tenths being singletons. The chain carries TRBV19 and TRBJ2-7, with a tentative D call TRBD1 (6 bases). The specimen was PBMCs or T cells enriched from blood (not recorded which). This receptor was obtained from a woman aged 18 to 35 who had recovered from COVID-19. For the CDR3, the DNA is TGTGCCAGTAGTATAAACAGGGATGCCACCTACGAGCAGTACTTC. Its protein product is CASSINRDATYEQYF.